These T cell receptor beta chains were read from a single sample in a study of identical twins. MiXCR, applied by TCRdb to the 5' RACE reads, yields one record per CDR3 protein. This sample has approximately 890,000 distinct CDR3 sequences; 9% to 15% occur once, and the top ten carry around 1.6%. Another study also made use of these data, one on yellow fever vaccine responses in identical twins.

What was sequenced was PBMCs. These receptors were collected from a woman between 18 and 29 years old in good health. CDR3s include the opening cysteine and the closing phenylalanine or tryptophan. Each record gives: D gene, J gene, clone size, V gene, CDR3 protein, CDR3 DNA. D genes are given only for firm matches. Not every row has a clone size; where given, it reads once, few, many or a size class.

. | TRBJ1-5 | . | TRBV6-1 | CASRRDTYSNQPQHF | TGTGCCAGCAGAAGGGACACATATAGCAATCAGCCCCAGCATTTT
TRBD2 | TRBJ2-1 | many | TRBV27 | CASSLWAGRGSEQFF | TGTGCCAGCAGTTTATGGGCAGGGCGGGGGAGTGAGCAGTTCTTC
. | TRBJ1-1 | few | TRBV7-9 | CASSPKDLRTEAFF | TGTGCCAGCAGTCCAAAAGACCTGAGGACTGAAGCTTTCTTT
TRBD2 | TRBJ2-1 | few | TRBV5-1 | CASSPVPSGSNEQFF | TGCGCCAGCAGCCCAGTCCCTAGCGGGAGCAATGAGCAGTTCTTC
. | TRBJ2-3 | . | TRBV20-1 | CSALALGDTQYF | TGCAGTGCCCTTGCTTTGGGAGATACGCAGTATTTT
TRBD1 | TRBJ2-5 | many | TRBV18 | CASSPEDRVLHF | TGTGCCAGCTCACCAGAGGACAGGGTTTTACACTTC
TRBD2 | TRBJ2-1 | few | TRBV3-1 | CASSQDPLAGVGGSYNEQFF | TGTGCCAGCAGCCAAGATCCCCTAGCGGGAGTTGGTGGGTCCTACAATGAGCAGTTCTTC
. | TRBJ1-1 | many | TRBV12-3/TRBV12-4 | CASSLRRTEAFF | TGTGCCAGCAGTTTACGGCGAACTGAAGCTTTCTTT
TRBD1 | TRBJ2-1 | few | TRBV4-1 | CASSLYLRDRGYSSYNEQFF | TGCGCCAGCAGCTTATACCTACGGGACAGGGGATATTCGTCCTACAATGAGCAGTTCTTC
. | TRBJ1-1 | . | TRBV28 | CASSLSSGGLNTEAFF | TGTGCCAGCAGTTTATCCAGTGGGGGGTTGAACACTGAAGCTTTCTTT
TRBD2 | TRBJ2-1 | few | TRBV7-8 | CASSLRTSGRYNEQFF | TGTGCCAGCAGCTTACGGACTAGCGGGAGGTACAATGAGCAGTTCTTC